One T cell receptor (beta chain) is described in this entry. Germline assignment: CDR1 ENHRY and CDR2 SYGVKD. The CDR3 totals 13 residues. V was pared by 5 bases and J by 13 bases, with 12 bases of the junction left unmatched. This sample is drawn from a study of T cell changes during pregnancy in multiple sclerosis. Assay used: immunoSEQ multiplex PCR; TCRdb lists only in-frame clones, some missing. The sample gives 65,000 to 85,000 clones, over 85% of which show up once; 0.11% to 0.15% is in the top ten. This clonotype was sampled from a female donor with multiple sclerosis, enrolled in a pregnancy study. The source material was CD4+ T cells from peripheral blood mononuclear cells, sampled after pregnancy. This chain links TRBV10-3 with TRBJ1-1, with TRBD1 matching 8 bases. The DNA for the CDR3 is TGTGCCATCAGTAACGGACAGGGTCGGTATGTTTTCTTT. The encoded protein is CAISNGQGRYVFF.